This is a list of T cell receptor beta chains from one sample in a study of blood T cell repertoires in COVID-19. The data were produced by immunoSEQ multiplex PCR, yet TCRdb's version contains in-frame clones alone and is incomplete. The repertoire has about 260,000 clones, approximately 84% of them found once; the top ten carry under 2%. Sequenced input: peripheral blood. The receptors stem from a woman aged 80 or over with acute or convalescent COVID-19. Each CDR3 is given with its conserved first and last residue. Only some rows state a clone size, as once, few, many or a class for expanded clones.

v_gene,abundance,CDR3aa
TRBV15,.,CATSRGDRAANQPQHF
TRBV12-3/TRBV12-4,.,CASSLRQFGYTF
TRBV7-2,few,CASSLPGVSGANVLTF
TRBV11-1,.,CASSLDRANYGYTF
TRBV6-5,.,CASTKNRATTDTQYF
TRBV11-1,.,CASSSNRDGYTF
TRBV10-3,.,CATSTSGGVETQYF
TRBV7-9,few,CASSLEGDRVEEKLFF
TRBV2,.,CASSLQGASNEKLFF
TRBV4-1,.,CASSPNGRRYGYTF
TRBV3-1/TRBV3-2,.,CASSIRLRGRHRGYGYTF
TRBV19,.,CATRTGGTGELFF
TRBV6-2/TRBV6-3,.,CASSAPSGAGNIQYF
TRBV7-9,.,CASSLVSLYNEQFF
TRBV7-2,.,CASSLGQAGGYGYTF
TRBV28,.,CASSPPGTVKTNVLTF
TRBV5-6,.,CASSLDSPLYEQYF
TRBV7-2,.,CASSPGHQTLNTEAFF
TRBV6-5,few,CASRPDRASEAFF
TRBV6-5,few,CASRSLNEQFF
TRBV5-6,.,CASSPVGGRAIETQYF
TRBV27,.,CASSLRGGNEQFF
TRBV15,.,CATSRETRPTDTQYF
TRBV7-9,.,CASSFHHNEKLFF
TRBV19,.,CASSMGGRTDTQYF
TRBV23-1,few,CASSQGTGASTNEKLFF
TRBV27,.,CASSLLAGSSYGYTF
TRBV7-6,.,CASSLVTGAGEQFF
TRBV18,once,CASSPYAPGQGDTQYF
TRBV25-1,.,CASSVSGGTEAFF
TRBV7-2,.,CASSFDGLAGTDTQYF
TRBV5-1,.,CASSLEQGSGTQYF